This T cell receptor beta chain was documented in a study of T cells in Graves' hyperthyroidism and ophthalmopathy. Study summary: Initial diagnosis, before any treatment, was when peripheral blood was collected.

Absent ophthalmopathy progression within 18 months defined stable Graves' hyperthyroidism. The hyperthyroidism patients had all been newly diagnosed, and their disease duration was under 2 months. Their ages ranged from 18 to 65 years. Used for diagnoses were clinical symptoms, serum thyroxine and TRAb, thyroid ultrasound and orbital computed tomography. TCR beta CDR3 region amplification was performed from RNA transcripts. The TCR CDR3 was amplified in a first-round RT-PCR using the HTBI primer set. A single record per CDR3 protein comes from TCRdb applying MiXCR to the multiplex PCR reads. The table includes 300,000 to 400,000 distinct CDR3 sequences, roughly 14% detected once. The sample holds many counts of this clonotype. Trimming cost V 9 bases and J 0 bases, with 12 bases left between them. From germline, CDR1 is LGHNT and CDR2 FRNRAP. The CDR3 is 13 amino acids.

The sequenced sample consisted of blood. The receptor was derived from a woman in her twenties or thirties with Graves' hyperthyroidism. V and J are TRBV12-5 and TRBJ2-7, with a possible D match to TRBD2 (6 bases). The chain's CDR3 is CARPPAGSYEQYF. The DNA for the CDR3 is TGTGCTAGACCCCCAGCGGGCTCCTACGAGCAGTACTTC. The variable domain in full, completed from reference TRBV12-5 and TRBJ2-7, reads DARVTQTPRHKVTEMGQEVTMRCQPILGHNTVFWYRQTMMQGLELLAYFRNRAPLDDSGMPKDRFSAEMPDATLATLKIQPSEPRDSAVYFCARPPAGSYEQYFGPGTRLTVT.